This TCR beta chain is drawn from a study of blood T cell repertoires in COVID-19. Study as a whole: The samples span acute and convalescent COVID-19 from the United States, Italy and Spain. The analysed material was cDNA or gDNA that came from T cells, B-cell-depleted T cells, or PBMCs.

In this sample, this clone turned up once. V shed 8 bases and J 0 bases; nucleotides not matched to a gene: 12. Germline V lookup: CDR1 SNHLY, CDR2 FYNNEI. This CDR3 spans 17 amino acids. As processed by the authors: Reference gene primers were amplified, and this amplification served to estimate nucleated cell counts. Profiling relied on immunoSEQ multiplex PCR, and the TCRdb table lists in-frame clones only, not all of them. V and J calls and clone size are those listed in that table; D and trimming were worked out from the DNA. The top ten clones hold over 3% of a sample with 200,000 to 300,000 clones, approximately 83% of them seen once.

The clonotype was recovered from a woman in her twenties or thirties who had recovered from COVID-19. The source material was peripheral blood. This sequence joins TRBV2 and TRBJ2-3, with 9 bases identical to TRBD2. The CDR3 sequence: CASRGLAGRTSTDTQYF. The CDR3 bases are TGTGCCAGCCGTGGCCTAGCGGGGAGAACTAGCACAGATACGCAGTATTTT.